This TCR beta chain stems from a study of beta chain features in type 1 diabetes. On the study more broadly: All of the samples together had approximately 100,000,000 sorted cells examined.

Study-wide points: Patients' naive, central memory and regulatory TCRB repertoires appeared more alike than those of healthy donors. Insertion counts at VDJ junctions were lower in type 1 diabetes patients, who also showed more deletions there. In all four CD4+ subsets, TCRB CDR3 length was significantly, moderately reduced in type 1 diabetes.

Losses at the gene ends were 4 bases for V and 4 bases for J; bases not matched to a gene: 6. The germline CDR1 and CDR2 sequences are SEHNR and FQNEAQ (reference sequence). The CDR3 has 16 amino acids. Since all of the isolated RNA was reverse transcribed, expressed TCRB transcripts were what got sequenced. TCRdb's copy holds only in-frame clones and misses some; the assay was immunoSEQ multiplex PCR. The data contain 150,000 to 170,000 clones, 10% of them seen just once; the ten biggest clones take up roughly 0.5%. As regards this clone: The antigen is not known.

The genes are TRBV7-9 and TRBJ2-1; TRBD2 aligns across 11 bases. The specimen was central memory CD4+ T cells from blood. The receptor was derived from a man aged 25-45 years with type 1 diabetes. The CDR3 is CASSSRSSGRYNEQFF. CDR3 in DNA: TGTGCCAGCAGCTCGCGTTCTAGCGGGAGGTACAATGAGCAGTTCTTC.